These 21 T cell receptor beta chains were all obtained from the same sample, sequenced in a study of response to subunit inactivated influenza vaccine. MiXCR was run by TCRdb on the RT-PCR reads, yielding one entry per CDR3 protein. The sample lists more than 550,000 distinct CDR3 sequences, around 10% occurring once. In addition, the sample was reused for a study of T cells expressing NK-cell markers. This second study says: A 5'RACE template switching approach incorporating UMIs was used to make TCR beta cDNA.

This specimen consisted of PBMCs from blood, obtained on the day of vaccination. The receptor set was obtained from a man aged 45 to 65 who received an inactivated influenza vaccine.

This clonotype has just a few counts. This chain connects TRBV12-3 or TRBV12-4 to TRBJ1-2; a possible D gene is TRBD1 (6 bases). This CDR3 has 16 amino acids. V was shortened by 3 bases and J by 0 bases, with 14 bases between the two germline ends. CDR3 sequence reads: CASSLLSTGANYGYTF. CDR3 in DNA: TGTGCCAGCAGTTTGCTATCGACAGGAGCTAACTATGGCTACACCTTC.

This clonotype was found a few times. The CDR3 DNA reads as TGTGCCAGCAGCCAAGTAAAGGGACGGGGCGTGAACACTGAAGCTTTCTTT. The encoded protein is CASSQVKGRGVNTEAFF. The chain is built from TRBV3-1 and TRBJ1-1; D is perhaps TRBD1 (5 bases). The CDR3 has 17 residues. Trimming cost V 1 base and J 0 bases, with 15 bases left between them. The V gene's germline CDR1 is LGHDT and CDR2 YNNKEL (reference sequence).

The gene calls are TRBV5-6 and TRBJ2-1; D might be TRBD1 (6 bases). The germline V gene encodes CDR1 SGHDT and CDR2 YYEEEE. The CDR3 runs 18 residues. V was cut by 3 bases and J by 3 bases, with 22 bases left in between. The CDR3 here is CASSSQKVQGLGYNEQFF. Written as DNA, the CDR3 is TGTGCCAGCAGCTCACAAAAAGTCCAGGGGTTGGGCTACAATGAGCAGTTCTTC.

This chain links TRBV6-1 with TRBJ2-7; the D is unclear. This CDR3 spans 15 amino acids. Germline V lookup: CDR1 MNHNS, CDR2 SASEGT. Between the trimmed V and J ends, which lost 6 bases and 7 bases, there was a span of 22 bases. The CDR3 bases are TGTGCCAGCAGCCCCCGCGGCATAACCTCTCGGGAGCAGTACTTC. Its translation is CASSPRGITSREQYF.

The table lists this clonotype with a few counts. The chain joins TRBV3-1 to TRBJ2-2; the D is unclear. The CDR3 totals 14 residues. Trimming took off 1 base at V and 3 bases at J, with 6 bases between the two ends. Germline V gene data show CDR1 as LGHDT and CDR2 as YNNKEL (reference sequence). The chain's CDR3 is CASSQGTDTGELFF. The CDR3 DNA sequence: TGTGCCAGCAGCCAAGGGACGGACACCGGGGAGCTGTTTTTT.

J is TRBJ2-2 and V is TRBV3-1; TRBD1 agrees at 9 bases. This CDR3 has 20 residues. The junction had 14 bases not matched to a gene; V was cut back by 2 bases and J by 1 base. The germline gives CDR1 LGHDT, CDR2 YNNKEL (reference sequence). The CDR3 coding sequence is TGTGCCAGCAGCCAACCCCCCTACAGGGGGCGCTTATGGAACACCGGGGAGCTGTTTTTT. As protein: CASSQPPYRGRLWNTGELFF.

The rearrangement joins TRBV12-3 or TRBV12-4 to TRBJ2-7; D is ambiguous. V lost 4 bases, J lost 2 bases, and 12 bases lay in between. The CDR3 is 14 amino acids. The CDR3 DNA reads as TGTGCCAGCAGTTCCGAGACACCCACCTACGAGCAGTACTTC. This translates into CASSSETPTYEQYF.

The J gene is TRBJ2-3, the V gene TRBV4-1; a weak D match, TRBD2 (6 bases). V was cut by 0 bases and J by 3 bases, with 10 bases left in between. The CDR3 extends over 15 amino acids. Germline V gene data show CDR1 as MGHRA and CDR2 as YSYEKL. The CDR3 sequence: CASSQDGGATDTQYF. Here the CDR3 DNA reads TGCGCCAGCAGCCAAGACGGCGGGGCAACAGATACGCAGTATTTT.

The J gene is TRBJ1-1, the V gene TRBV7-6, with TRBD1 matching over 7 bases. The J segment lost 0 bases and the V segment lost 5 bases, leaving 15 bases of the junction unmatched. CDR3 size: 18 residues. The germline CDR1 and CDR2 sequences are SGHVS and FNYEAQ. In DNA, the CDR3 is TGTGCCAGCAGCCCTTCAGGGGGATACAATTATATGAACACTGAAGCTTTCTTT. Translated: CASSPSGGYNYMNTEAFF.

The chain has TRBV5-1 and TRBJ1-1, with 9 bases lining up with TRBD1. The CDR3 contains 16 residues. Trimming at V came to 9 bases and at J to 0 bases, leaving 12 bases not matched to a gene. Germline V gene data show CDR1 as SGHRS and CDR2 as YFSETQ. The CDR3 loop reads CAIRSGTGNMNTEAFF. DNA for the CDR3: TGCGCCATCAGATCCGGGACAGGGAACATGAACACTGAAGCTTTCTTT.

This chain connects TRBV10-3 to TRBJ2-1; 8 positions agree with TRBD2. The CDR3 extends over 14 amino acids. Germline V gene data show CDR1 as ENHRY and CDR2 as SYGVKD. The V and J ends lost 8 bases and 7 bases, in that order; junction bases with no gene match: 10. In DNA, the CDR3 is TGTGCCATCGGCCCGGGGGGGCGGAATAATGAGCAGTTCTTC. Its protein product is CAIGPGGRNNEQFF.

This clonotype was seen more than once but under ten times. The chain links TRBV24-1 to TRBJ2-5; perhaps TRBD2 as D (6 bases). The CDR3 contains 16 residues. The V end was cut by 1 base, the J end by 2 bases, with 13 bases between. In germline, CDR1 is KGHDR, CDR2 SFDVKD. CDR3 nucleotide sequence: TGTGCCACCAGTGATTTTCGCGGGGCCAGACAAGAGACCCAGTACTTC. Its protein product is CATSDFRGARQETQYF.

This clonotype was seen a few times. The CDR3 protein is CSARDPGTGRDEQYF. Here the CDR3 DNA reads TGCAGTGCTAGAGACCCCGGGACAGGGCGCGACGAGCAGTACTTC. The chain has TRBV20-1 and TRBJ2-7; 9 nucleotides agree with TRBD1. Germline CDR1 and CDR2: DFQATT and SNEGSKA (reference sequence). The CDR3 contains 15 residues. Trimming took 0 bases from V and 5 from J; bases not matched to a gene: 8.

This clonotype was counted a few times. J is TRBJ2-3 and V is TRBV12-3 or TRBV12-4, with 11 bases fitting TRBD2. CDR3 length: 16 amino acids. V was clipped by 6 bases and J by 4 bases; unmatched bases: 9. CDR3 protein: CASSPGIAGGPDTQYF. For the CDR3, the DNA is TGTGCCAGCAGCCCAGGGATAGCGGGAGGGCCAGATACGCAGTATTTT.

There are a few counts of this clonotype. This chain uses TRBV20-1 with TRBJ2-5, with 8 bases identical to TRBD2. J lost 5 bases, V lost 5 bases, and 19 bases had no gene match. The CDR3 extends over 17 amino acids. CDR1 and CDR2 from the germline V gene are DFQATT and SNEGSKA (reference sequence). CDR3 coding DNA: TGCAGTGCTCAGTCGGGTTACGGGACTAGGAACGGGGAGACCCAGTACTTC. Translated: CSAQSGYGTRNGETQYF.

The V call is TRBV5-1, the J call TRBJ1-1; D may be TRBD1 (6 bases). Looked up from germline, CDR1 is SGHRS and CDR2 is YFSETQ. Trimming took off 4 bases at V and 6 bases at J, with 10 bases between the two ends. The CDR3 has 12 amino acids. The CDR3 DNA follows: TGCGCCAGCAGCACTACAGGGTCTGAAGCTTTCTTT. It encodes CASSTTGSEAFF.

J is TRBJ2-2 and V is TRBV9, with D possibly TRBD2 on 5 matching bases. This CDR3 has 13 amino acids. V dropped 6 bases and J dropped 3 bases, with 9 bases sitting between them. CDR1 is SGDLS, CDR2 YYNGEE, per germline. The CDR3 loop is CASKERHTGELFF. CDR3 DNA: TGTGCCAGCAAGGAGCGGCACACCGGGGAGCTGTTTTTT.

A remark on this clonotype: A much larger clone differs by one base, so this may be a read error. The chain carries TRBV21-1 and TRBJ2-1; the tabulated D call, TRBD2, remains unverified against the DNA. TRBV21-1 corresponds to a pseudogene. There are 16 residues in the CDR3. The CDR3 DNA follows: TGTGCCGCATCCTCGGAGCTAGGAGAGATGGACAATGAGCAGTTCTTC. This sequence encodes CAASSELGEMDNEQFF.

The rearrangement links TRBV7-2 to TRBJ2-3, with 7 bases lining up with TRBD1. The CDR3 contains 15 residues. J lost 3 bases, V lost 4 bases, and 7 bases had no gene match. CDR1 and CDR2 (germline): SGHTA, FQGNSA. CDR3: CASSSGTGVTDTQYF. The CDR3 DNA sequence: TGTGCCAGCAGCTCTGGTACAGGGGTGACAGATACGCAGTATTTT.

In this sample, this clonotype turned up a few times. This chain connects TRBV5-1 to TRBJ1-2, with unresolved D. V was pared by 0 bases and J by 4 bases, with 10 bases between. This CDR3 comprises 14 residues. The germline V gene has CDR1 SGHRS and CDR2 YFSETQ. CDR3 nucleotides: TGCGCCAGCAGCTTGGCCAGTGAAACCTATGGCTACACCTTC. This codes for CASSLASETYGYTF. The full variable domain, its missing parts supplied by reference TRBV5-1 and TRBJ1-2, is KAGVTQTPRYLIKTRGQQVTLSCSPISGHRSVSWYQQTPGQGLQFLFEYFSETQRNKGNFPGRFSGRQFSNSRSEMNVSTLELGDSALYLCASSLASETYGYTFGSGTRLTVV.

In its sample, this clonotype was seen a few times. The chain has TRBV28 and TRBJ2-7; D gene uncertain. The CDR3 consists of 17 residues. V lost 2 bases to trimming and J lost 3 bases, with 20 bases between them. Germline V gene data show CDR1 as MDHEN and CDR2 as SYDVKM. The CDR3 DNA reads TGTGCCAGCAGTTTACCCGTGACCCGGGTAGCAGGCTACGAGCAGTACTTC. It translates to CASSLPVTRVAGYEQYF.